These T cell receptor beta chains were read from a single sample in a study of T-cell memory formation after mild COVID-19. TCRdb re-called the 5' RACE reads with MiXCR, one entry per CDR3 protein. The table has under 300,000 distinct CDR3 sequences, roughly 8.2% seen once. Sequencing was done on a sample of PBMCs or a T cell subset sorted from them (not recorded which). The source is a man younger than 35 who had mild COVID-19 (a few samples of this study predate the infection). Cell type and time point are not known. The CDR3 runs from the conserved cysteine through the conserved F or W. A D gene is named only where the DNA matches it firmly. Clone size, where shown, is once, few, many, or a class for clones that have expanded.

abundance	v_gene	d_gene	j_gene	CDR3nt	CDR3aa
few	TRBV28	TRBD2	TRBJ2-1	TGTGCCAGCAGACCAGGGACTAGCGGGGGGGTAAATGAGCAGTTCTTC	CASRPGTSGGVNEQFF
.	TRBV20-1	TRBD1	TRBJ2-1	TGCAGTGCGTCGGGACAGGGGAAAAACAATGAGCAGTTCTTC	CSASGQGKNNEQFF
once	TRBV7-9	.	TRBJ1-1	TGTGCCAGCAGCTTATGGACTGAAGCTTTCTTT	CASSLWTEAFF
few	TRBV12-3/TRBV12-4	.	TRBJ2-4	TGTGCCAGCAGTTATTCCCCCGGGAATAAAAACATTCAGTACTTC	CASSYSPGNKNIQYF
.	TRBV2	.	TRBJ1-5	TGTTCCACCAATGACGGGGAGGCCCAGCATTTT	CSTNDGEAQHF
.	TRBV7-8	TRBD1	TRBJ2-7	TGTGCCAGCAGCTTTGGGACAGGGGTCTCCTACGAGCAGTACTTC	CASSFGTGVSYEQYF
.	TRBV5-1	TRBD2	TRBJ2-1	TGCGCCAGCAGCTTGGCGGGAGGCGAGGAGCAGTTCTTC	CASSLAGGEEQFF
few	TRBV19	.	TRBJ1-1	TGTGCCAGTAGGGACGGGCTGAACACTGAAGCTTTCTTT	CASRDGLNTEAFF
few	TRBV20-1	TRBD2	TRBJ2-5	TGCAGTGCTAGAGGTAGCGGGGTACAAGAGACCCAGTACTTC	CSARGSGVQETQYF
.	TRBV10-3	.	TRBJ1-2	TGTGCCATCAAGGGGGGTATAGGCTACACCTTC	CAIKGGIGYTF
.	TRBV11-2	.	TRBJ2-5	TGTGCCAGCAGCTTCGTGCCACAAGAGACCCAGTACTTC	CASSFVPQETQYF
few	TRBV5-1	.	TRBJ1-5	TGCGCCAGCAGCTTGGGGGGGTACGATCAGCCCCAGCATTTT	CASSLGGYDQPQHF
few	TRBV27	.	TRBJ2-1	TGTGCCAGCAGTCTCAACAGCGCCGAGCAGTTCTTC	CASSLNSAEQFF
many	TRBV20-1	.	TRBJ2-3	TGCAGTGCACAAGCGATCCCTAGCACAGATACGCAGTATTTT	CSAQAIPSTDTQYF
.	TRBV10-2	.	TRBJ2-1	TGCGCCAGCAGTGAGCAGAAAACTGAGCAGTTCTTC	CASSEQKTEQFF
.	TRBV7-9	.	TRBJ1-4	TGTGCCAGCAGCTCCACCCTGGGGCCAGGAGAAAAACTGTTTTTT	CASSSTLGPGEKLFF
few	TRBV12-3/TRBV12-4	.	TRBJ1-5	TGTGCCAGCAGTTTCGGGCCGGTGCTGGATCAGCCCCAGCATTTT	CASSFGPVLDQPQHF
.	TRBV15	TRBD2	TRBJ2-3	TGTGCCACCAGCAGGGGGAGGGGTAGCGGGGGGCTTGGCACAGATACGCAGTATTTT	CATSRGRGSGGLGTDTQYF
few	TRBV20-1	.	TRBJ2-5	TGCAGTGCGATCGGTGGAGAGACCCAGTACTTC	CSAIGGETQYF
many	TRBV19	.	TRBJ2-1	TGTGCCAGTAGTATAGGAGTTGGGGTTGAGCAGTTCTTC	CASSIGVGVEQFF
few	TRBV15	.	TRBJ2-7	TGTGCCACCAGTTTGGCCCTCCGAGGGGAGCAGTACTTC	CATSLALRGEQYF
.	TRBV18	TRBD2	TRBJ2-4	TGTGCCAGCTCCCCGGGGGGAGGCGAAGGAAACATTCAGTACTTC	CASSPGGGEGNIQYF
few	TRBV9	.	TRBJ2-1	TGTGCCAGCAGCGTAGAAGGGTCGAGGGTGTTCTTC	CASSVEGSRVFF
.	TRBV20-1	.	TRBJ1-5	TGCAGTGCTAGAGAATCTGGTGGACCAGTACGGCCCCAGCATTTT	CSARESGGPVRPQHF
.	TRBV12-3/TRBV12-4	.	TRBJ1-6	TGTGCCAGCAGCACCCTCTGGGGTTCACCCCTCCACTTT	CASSTLWGSPLHF
many	TRBV5-1	.	TRBJ2-5	TGCGCCAGCAGCCAGAGGACAAGGCAGATGGAGACCCAGTACTTC	CASSQRTRQMETQYF
.	TRBV20-1	.	TRBJ2-7	TGCAGTGCTAAGTCCCTCGTGGAGGGAGCCTACGAGCAGTACTTC	CSAKSLVEGAYEQYF
many	TRBV12-3/TRBV12-4	.	TRBJ2-5	TGTGCCACCTCCTCCGGGATAGTGACAGAGACCCAGTACTTC	CATSSGIVTETQYF
few	TRBV7-8	TRBD2	TRBJ2-3	TGTGCCAGCAGCTCGGGACTAGCGGGGGGGGGCACAGATACGCAGTATTTT	CASSSGLAGGGTDTQYF
.	TRBV5-8	.	TRBJ2-1	TGTGCCAGCAGCTTGGACTGGAACAATGAGCAGTTCTTC	CASSLDWNNEQFF
few	TRBV7-9	.	TRBJ2-7	TGTGCCAGCACTCAAATGGCCTACGACGAGCAGTACTTC	CASTQMAYDEQYF
.	TRBV5-1	TRBD2	TRBJ2-1	TGCGCCAGCAGCTTGGGGCCGGGGGGATACAATGAGCAGTTCTTC	CASSLGPGGYNEQFF
few	TRBV7-2	TRBD2	TRBJ2-7	TGTGCCAGCAGCTTACGGACTAGCGCCTACGAGCAGTACTTC	CASSLRTSAYEQYF
.	TRBV7-6	TRBD2	TRBJ2-1	TGTGCCAGCAGCTTAGCGCCGGGGGAGGGTGAGCAGTTCTTC	CASSLAPGEGEQFF
.	TRBV28	.	TRBJ1-2	TGTGCCAGCAGGGAGGGCCGGTTTGGTGGCTACACCTTC	CASREGRFGGYTF